This TCR beta chain was obtained from a study of T-cell reconstitution after alpha-beta-depleted transplantation in children. Study-wide points: At around two months after transplant, the alpha-beta T cells were reportedly derived from several hundred expanded clones that came from non-depleted graft cells. Once a year had passed after transplant, T-cell counts and diversity came mostly from newly produced T cells. The high TCRbeta diversity at day 60 in some patients came from surviving recipient T cells and thymic progenitors.

This clonotype came up many times. Its target is not known. A TCRbeta library incorporating unique molecular identifiers was prepared. One entry per CDR3 protein results from TCRdb running MiXCR on the PCR reads. The table includes 500,000 to 650,000 distinct CDR3 sequences, 13% detected once. Germline V lookup: CDR1 MDHEN, CDR2 SYDVKM. The junction had 5 bases not matched to a gene; V was cut back by 6 bases and J by 4 bases. CDR3 length: 13 residues. V and J are TRBV28 and TRBJ1-2; 7 positions match TRBD1. This specimen consisted of PBMCs, mostly from graft donor cells, obtained 360 days after TCRalphabeta/CD19-depleted stem cell transplant. The receptor was isolated from a male patient younger than 18 who had a stem cell transplant for acute myeloid leukemia, so the T cells may come from the graft donor. CDR3 DNA: TGTGCCAGCAGCCTACCAGGGGGCTATGGCTACACCTTC. Encoded protein: CASSLPGGYGYTF.